The rows below give T cell receptor beta chains drawn from one sample of a study of blood T cell repertoires in COVID-19. Using immunoSEQ multiplex PCR, the repertoire was profiled, and TCRdb retains in-frame clones only, with some absent. The sample includes about 280,000 clones, roughly 87% of them seen just once. The sequenced sample consisted of peripheral blood. Receptors originate from a man aged 18 to 35 with active or convalescent COVID-19. The CDR3 runs from the conserved cysteine through the conserved F or W. D genes are given only for firm matches. Rows may omit the clone size; those that give it use once, few, many or a size class.

j_call: TRBJ2-2
d_call: .
clone_size: .
v_call: TRBV5-1
cdr3_nt: TGCGCCAGCAGCTGGACTCGGAGCACCGGGGAGCTGTTTTTT
cdr3_aa: CASSWTRSTGELFF

j_call: TRBJ1-2
d_call: TRBD1
clone_size: .
v_call: TRBV10-3
cdr3_nt: TGTGCCATCAGTGAAGTTGAGCGGACAGGGGATTACTATGGCTACACCTTC
cdr3_aa: CAISEVERTGDYYGYTF

j_call: TRBJ2-3
d_call: TRBD2
clone_size: .
v_call: TRBV6-1
cdr3_nt: TGTGCCAGCAGTGGAACTCCCGGGACTAGGAGGGGGGCAGATACGCAGTATTTT
cdr3_aa: CASSGTPGTRRGADTQYF

j_call: TRBJ2-3
d_call: TRBD1
clone_size: .
v_call: TRBV29-1
cdr3_nt: TGCAGCGTTGTATCCCCGGGACAGGGGGCAGATACGCAGTATTTT
cdr3_aa: CSVVSPGQGADTQYF

j_call: TRBJ1-2
d_call: TRBD1
clone_size: .
v_call: TRBV6-6
cdr3_nt: TGTGCCAGCAGTTACACTACAGGGGGCCGCGGCGGCTACACCTTC
cdr3_aa: CASSYTTGGRGGYTF

j_call: TRBJ1-6
d_call: .
clone_size: few
v_call: TRBV7-9
cdr3_nt: TGTGCCAGCAGCTTAGGTGCGGGGGGCGCGAATAATTCACCCCTCCACTTT
cdr3_aa: CASSLGAGGANNSPLHF

j_call: TRBJ1-2
d_call: .
clone_size: .
v_call: TRBV15
cdr3_nt: TGTGCCAGCCGGGGAGAAACTAACTATGGCTACACCTTC
cdr3_aa: CASRGETNYGYTF

j_call: TRBJ2-3
d_call: .
clone_size: .
v_call: TRBV6-2/TRBV6-3
cdr3_nt: TGTGCCAGCAGTTTCGACAGACCATACACAGATACGCAGTATTTT
cdr3_aa: CASSFDRPYTDTQYF

j_call: TRBJ1-1
d_call: TRBD1
clone_size: .
v_call: TRBV19
cdr3_nt: TGTGCCAGTAGTCCCTCAACAGGGGACACTGAAGCTTTCTTT
cdr3_aa: CASSPSTGDTEAFF

j_call: TRBJ2-2
d_call: .
clone_size: .
v_call: TRBV3-1/TRBV3-2
cdr3_nt: TGTGCCAGCAGCCAATGGGGGGCCGGGGAGCTGTTTTTT
cdr3_aa: CASSQWGAGELFF

j_call: TRBJ2-3
d_call: TRBD2
clone_size: .
v_call: TRBV6-4
cdr3_nt: TGTGCCAGCAGTGACGCGGGGGGGAGCACAGATACGCAGTATTTT
cdr3_aa: CASSDAGGSTDTQYF

j_call: TRBJ2-7
d_call: .
clone_size: .
v_call: TRBV15
cdr3_nt: TGTGCCACCAGCAGACAGGGAAGGTACGAGCAGTACTTC
cdr3_aa: CATSRQGRYEQYF